Sequencing of this T cell receptor beta chain was carried out in a study of post-analysis software for immune sequencing data. Whole-study context: Included among the disease courses, which were recorded for the cohort, were relapsing-remitting, secondary progressive and progressive-relapsing multiple sclerosis. Broader study findings: About five TRBV segments, including TRBV5-6, TRBV5-1 and TRBV20-1, were more frequent in patients than controls. When compared against controls, multiple sclerosis patients showed significantly lower normalized Chao1 diversity. F measure grouped same-batch samples tightly together.

Every TCR beta cDNA library bore unique molecular identifiers. MiXCR, run by TCRdb on the PCR reads, gives a single entry per CDR3 protein. Of approximately 570,000 distinct CDR3 sequences in the sample, roughly 40% are singletons; the top ten hold around 1.7%. Note on this clonotype: Its antigen remains unknown.

The CDR3 length is 16 residues. J was trimmed by 4 bases and V by 0 bases; bases with no gene match: 6. CDR1 and CDR2 (germline): LGHDT, YNNKEL (reference sequence). This sequence joins TRBV3-1 and TRBJ2-7; 10 bases match TRBD2. The sequence came from a girl between 5 and 17 years old with multiple sclerosis. The sample taken for sequencing was blood. This CDR3 is CASSQDSAGGRYEQYF. In nucleotides, the CDR3 is TGTGCCAGCAGCCAAGATTCAGCGGGGGGGCGGTACGAGCAGTACTTC.